The rows below give T cell receptor beta chains drawn from one sample of a study of blood T cells in healthy people across ages. TCRdb itself ran the 5' RACE reads through MiXCR, one entry per CDR3 protein. The data show some 1.5 million distinct CDR3 sequences, about 42% seen once. Sequencing was carried out using blood. All receptors derive from a woman younger than 30 in good health. The CDR3 runs from the conserved cysteine through the conserved F or W. A D gene is named only where the DNA matches it firmly. Only part of the rows carry a size: once, few, many, or a class if the clone is expanded.

size: .; D: .; V: TRBV4-3; J: TRBJ1-1; CDR3: CASSQVGTRGTEAFF; DNA: TGCGCCAGCAGCCAAGTAGGTACCAGAGGCACTGAAGCTTTCTTT
size: .; D: TRBD2; V: TRBV20-1; J: TRBJ2-5; CDR3: CSARSLAGLNEQYF; DNA: TGCAGTGCTAGGAGTCTAGCGGGCCTCAATGAGCAGTACTTC
size: few; D: .; V: TRBV6-5; J: TRBJ2-1; CDR3: CASSYSWLNEQFF; DNA: TGTGCCAGCAGTTACTCGTGGCTAAACGAGCAGTTCTTC
size: .; D: .; V: TRBV20-1; J: TRBJ2-1; CDR3: CSAPPGLAWGEQFF; DNA: TGCAGTGCCCCCCCCGGCTTAGCCTGGGGTGAGCAGTTCTTC
size: .; D: TRBD1; V: TRBV28; J: TRBJ2-3; CDR3: CASSLLPGQASTDTQYF; DNA: TGTGCCAGCAGTTTATTACCGGGACAGGCAAGCACAGATACGCAGTATTTT
size: few; D: .; V: TRBV27; J: TRBJ2-7; CDR3: CASSLSTNYEQYF; DNA: TGTGCCAGCAGTTTATCCACAAACTACGAGCAGTACTTC
size: .; D: .; V: TRBV13; J: TRBJ2-7; CDR3: CASSSTRGEVGYEQYF; DNA: TGTGCCAGCAGTTCAACGCGAGGGGAAGTGGGCTACGAGCAGTACTTC
size: .; D: .; V: TRBV5-6; J: TRBJ1-5; CDR3: CASSSRASNQPQHF; DNA: TGTGCCAGCAGCTCCCGGGCCTCGAATCAGCCCCAGCATTTT
size: .; D: TRBD2; V: TRBV12-3/TRBV12-4; J: TRBJ2-5; CDR3: CASSPFWREGGNEQYF; DNA: TGTGCCAGCAGTCCCTTTTGGCGGGAGGGGGGCAATGAGCAGTACTTC
size: few; D: .; V: TRBV20-1; J: TRBJ1-2; CDR3: CSAPEGQRYTF; DNA: TGCAGTGCCCCAGAAGGCCAGCGCTACACCTTC
size: few; D: .; V: TRBV20-1; J: TRBJ2-1; CDR3: CSARVRNNEQFF; DNA: TGCAGTGCTAGAGTTCGGAACAATGAGCAGTTCTTC
size: .; D: .; V: TRBV5-1; J: TRBJ2-7; CDR3: CASSERDFSYNEQYF; DNA: TGCGCCAGCAGCGAGAGGGACTTCTCCTACAATGAGCAGTACTTC
size: .; D: TRBD1; V: TRBV6-5; J: TRBJ1-1; CDR3: CASSLEQGGPTEAFF; DNA: TGTGCCAGCAGTCTCGAACAGGGGGGGCCCACTGAAGCTTTCTTT
size: few; D: .; V: TRBV5-1; J: TRBJ2-5; CDR3: CASSLGDRQRETQYF; DNA: TGCGCCAGCAGCTTGGGAGATAGGCAGAGGGAGACCCAGTACTTC
size: .; D: TRBD1; V: TRBV29-1; J: TRBJ2-7; CDR3: CSVPFKTGLYEQYF; DNA: TGCAGCGTCCCCTTTAAGACAGGGCTCTACGAGCAGTACTTC
size: once; D: .; V: TRBV2; J: TRBJ2-3; CDR3: CASRGEIDTQYF; DNA: TGTGCCAGCAGGGGCGAAATTGATACGCAGTATTTT
size: .; D: .; V: TRBV7-2; J: TRBJ2-7; CDR3: CASSLGGGGIYEQYF; DNA: TGTGCCAGCAGCTTAGGCGGGGGCGGAATCTACGAGCAGTACTTC
size: .; D: TRBD2; V: TRBV5-1; J: TRBJ2-4; CDR3: CASSLGVAGANIQYF; DNA: TGCGCCAGCAGCTTGGGAGTAGCGGGAGCGAACATTCAGTACTTC
size: .; D: .; V: TRBV6-6; J: TRBJ2-4; CDR3: CASTDSNTNERYF; DNA: TGTGCCAGCACGGACAGCAACACGAACGAGCGGTACTTC
size: once; D: .; V: TRBV7-2; J: TRBJ1-2; CDR3: CASRPPVGAYGYTF; DNA: TGTGCCAGCAGACCCCCGGTCGGGGCCTATGGCTACACCTTC
size: few; D: TRBD1; V: TRBV4-3; J: TRBJ1-5; CDR3: CASSQTGGGNQPQHF; DNA: TGCGCCAGCAGCCAGACAGGGGGTGGGAATCAGCCCCAGCATTTT
size: .; D: .; V: TRBV7-8; J: TRBJ2-3; CDR3: CASSSPEGATDTQYF; DNA: TGTGCCAGCAGCTCCCCGGAGGGGGCCACAGATACGCAGTATTTT
size: few; D: TRBD2; V: TRBV6-6; J: TRBJ2-1; CDR3: CASSKLGLAGVLGNEQFF; DNA: TGTGCCAGCAGTAAACTGGGACTAGCGGGAGTTTTAGGTAATGAGCAGTTCTTC
size: .; D: .; V: TRBV7-2; J: TRBJ2-7; CDR3: CASSLGLQGTEQYF; DNA: TGTGCCAGCAGCTTAGGATTACAGGGAACCGAGCAGTACTTC
size: few; D: .; V: TRBV6-5; J: TRBJ2-7; CDR3: CASSYSKRGHYEQYF; DNA: TGTGCCAGCAGTTACTCGAAGCGGGGACACTACGAGCAGTACTTC
size: .; D: .; V: TRBV4-3; J: TRBJ2-3; CDR3: CASSQDRPFPGLNTDTQYF; DNA: TGCGCCAGCAGCCAAGATCGACCGTTTCCGGGACTCAACACAGATACGCAGTATTTT
size: .; D: TRBD1; V: TRBV12-3/TRBV12-4; J: TRBJ2-5; CDR3: CASSSPQTGRNEQYF; DNA: TGTGCCAGCAGCTCCCCACAGACAGGGCGGAATGAGCAGTACTTC
size: many; D: TRBD1; V: TRBV2; J: TRBJ2-1; CDR3: CASSKDRNEQFF; DNA: TGCGCCAGCAGCAAGGACAGGAATGAGCAGTTCTTC
size: few; D: .; V: TRBV29-1; J: TRBJ2-1; CDR3: CSAGSRNEQFF; DNA: TGCAGCGCCGGGAGCCGGAATGAGCAGTTCTTC
size: .; D: .; V: TRBV4-2; J: TRBJ2-3; CDR3: CTSSQIIDGSGTDTQYF; DNA: TGTACCAGCAGCCAGATTATCGACGGGAGTGGCACAGATACGCAGTATTTT
size: few; D: .; V: TRBV6-2/TRBV6-3; J: TRBJ2-4; CDR3: CASSYPEGGRQYF; DNA: TGTGCCAGCAGTTACCCCGAGGGCGGACGGCAGTACTTC
size: .; D: .; V: TRBV4-1; J: TRBJ1-4; CDR3: CASSQETGRTNEKLFF; DNA: TGCGCCAGCAGCCAAGAGACAGGACGAACTAATGAAAAACTGTTTTTT
size: .; D: TRBD1; V: TRBV5-5; J: TRBJ1-4; CDR3: CASSITTGGGEKLFF; DNA: TGTGCCAGCAGCATAACGACAGGGGGTGGCGAAAAACTGTTTTTT
size: .; D: TRBD1; V: TRBV28; J: TRBJ1-5; CDR3: CASSFGSGGVQPQHF; DNA: TGTGCCAGCAGTTTTGGGTCAGGGGGCGTACAGCCCCAGCATTTT
size: .; D: TRBD2; V: TRBV20-1; J: TRBJ2-1; CDR3: CSARSDRLAGGLPNEQFF; DNA: TGCAGTGCTAGATCCGACCGACTAGCGGGGGGGCTTCCGAATGAGCAGTTCTTC
size: few; D: TRBD1; V: TRBV6-5; J: TRBJ1-2; CDR3: CASSRPGTGWGYTF; DNA: TGTGCCAGCAGCCGCCCCGGGACAGGCTGGGGCTACACCTTC
size: .; D: .; V: TRBV27; J: TRBJ2-1; CDR3: CASSPNRYEQFF; DNA: TGTGCCAGCAGTCCTAACCGCTACGAGCAGTTCTTC
size: few; D: .; V: TRBV11-2; J: TRBJ1-2; CDR3: CASSLLVDNYGYTF; DNA: TGTGCCAGCAGTCTACTGGTGGATAACTATGGCTACACCTTC
size: few; D: .; V: TRBV27; J: TRBJ1-6; CDR3: CASSLWGRDYNSPLHF; DNA: TGTGCCAGCAGTTTATGGGGACGTGACTATAATTCACCCCTCCACTTT
size: few; D: .; V: TRBV21-1; J: TRBJ2-3; CDR3: CASSNLARSTDTQYF; DNA: TGTGCCAGCAGCAACCTGGCGAGGAGCACAGATACGCAGTATTTT
size: .; D: .; V: TRBV18; J: TRBJ1-1; CDR3: CASSLPGALEAFF; DNA: TGTGCCAGCTCACTACCAGGAGCCCTTGAAGCTTTCTTT
size: .; D: TRBD2; V: TRBV7-9; J: TRBJ2-7; CDR3: CASSTAGGSVNEQYF; DNA: TGTGCCAGCAGCACAGCGGGAGGTTCCGTCAATGAGCAGTACTTC
size: once; D: .; V: TRBV9; J: TRBJ2-1; CDR3: CASSVGKGVNEQFF; DNA: TGTGCCAGCAGCGTAGGTAAAGGGGTAAATGAGCAGTTCTTC
size: .; D: TRBD2; V: TRBV27; J: TRBJ2-1; CDR3: CASISGVRTSGKKNEQFF; DNA: TGTGCCAGCATATCGGGGGTCAGGACTAGCGGGAAGAAAAATGAGCAGTTCTTC
size: .; D: TRBD1; V: TRBV25-1; J: TRBJ2-5; CDR3: CASSEVGQGSNEQYF; DNA: TGTGCCAGCAGTGAAGTGGGACAGGGGAGTAATGAGCAGTACTTC
size: .; D: TRBD2; V: TRBV3-1; J: TRBJ2-7; CDR3: CPSSHLAGEAYNEQYF; DNA: TGTCCCAGCAGCCATTTAGCGGGGGAAGCCTACAATGAGCAGTACTTC
size: few; D: .; V: TRBV7-9; J: TRBJ2-2; CDR3: CASNVGGNTGELFF; DNA: TGTGCCAGCAACGTGGGTGGTAACACCGGGGAGCTGTTTTTT
size: .; D: .; V: TRBV2; J: TRBJ2-1; CDR3: CVSSEYLGSYNEQFF; DNA: TGTGTCAGCAGTGAATATCTAGGCTCCTACAATGAGCAGTTCTTC
size: few; D: TRBD2; V: TRBV29-1; J: TRBJ2-5; CDR3: CSVRLALQETQYF; DNA: TGCAGCGTTAGACTAGCGCTCCAAGAGACCCAGTACTTC
size: .; D: TRBD2; V: TRBV7-2; J: TRBJ2-1; CDR3: CASSLISGAYNEQFF; DNA: TGTGCCAGCAGCCTGATTAGCGGGGCCTACAATGAGCAGTTCTTC
size: .; D: .; V: TRBV7-6; J: TRBJ2-7; CDR3: CASSLWSRGGYEQYF; DNA: TGTGCCAGCAGCTTATGGTCCAGGGGGGGTTACGAGCAGTACTTC
size: few; D: TRBD2; V: TRBV7-9; J: TRBJ2-1; CDR3: CASSLDGLAGGPRYNEQFF; DNA: TGTGCCAGCAGCTTGGACGGACTAGCGGGAGGCCCGAGGTACAATGAGCAGTTCTTC
size: few; D: .; V: TRBV18; J: TRBJ2-4; CDR3: CASSPPGRVQNIQYF; DNA: TGTGCCAGCTCACCTCCCGGCAGGGTCCAAAACATTCAGTACTTC
size: .; D: .; V: TRBV27; J: TRBJ2-3; CDR3: CASSFRGHTDTQYF; DNA: TGTGCCAGCAGTTTTCGCGGACACACAGATACGCAGTATTTT
size: .; D: TRBD1; V: TRBV3-1; J: TRBJ2-7; CDR3: CASRHRGREQYF; DNA: TGTGCCAGCAGACACAGGGGACGCGAGCAGTACTTC
size: few; D: .; V: TRBV9; J: TRBJ2-2; CDR3: CASSVGSSYTGELFF; DNA: TGTGCCAGCAGCGTAGGGTCTAGCTACACCGGGGAGCTGTTTTTT
size: many; D: .; V: TRBV5-1; J: TRBJ2-1; CDR3: CASSLQSEQFF; DNA: TGCGCCAGCAGCTTGCAGTCTGAGCAGTTCTTC